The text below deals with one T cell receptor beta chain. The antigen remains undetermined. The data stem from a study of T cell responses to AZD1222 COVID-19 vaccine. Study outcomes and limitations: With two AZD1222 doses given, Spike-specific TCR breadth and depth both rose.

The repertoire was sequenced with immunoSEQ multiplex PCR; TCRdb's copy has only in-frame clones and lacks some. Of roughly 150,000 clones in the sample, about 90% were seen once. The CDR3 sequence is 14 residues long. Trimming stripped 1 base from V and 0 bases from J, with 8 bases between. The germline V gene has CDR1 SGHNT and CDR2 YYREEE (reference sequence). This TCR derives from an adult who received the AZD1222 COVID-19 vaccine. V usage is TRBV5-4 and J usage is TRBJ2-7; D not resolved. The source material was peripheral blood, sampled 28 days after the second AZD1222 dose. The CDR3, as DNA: TGTGCCAGCAGCTTGATCGGAAGCTCCTACGAGCAGTACTTC. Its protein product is CASSLIGSSYEQYF.